Sequencing of this T cell receptor beta chain was carried out in a study of cytomegalovirus exposure and HLA in healthy donors. The PCR had 60 Vbeta and 13 Jbeta primers. The assay was immunoSEQ multiplex PCR, and TCRdb's table has in-frame clones only and misses some. The sample lists 85,000 to 100,000 clones; roughly four fifths were seen once. Germline V lookup: CDR1 SGHRS, CDR2 YFSETQ. CDR3 length: 14 amino acids. After removal of 3 bases from V and 4 bases from J, the junction contained 2 bases not matched to a gene. Study-wide findings and caveats: Specificity of a few CMV-associated chains for CMV antigens was verified in vitro.

Points on this clone: Its target is not known.

The clonotype comes from a human donor in good health. The chain links TRBV5-1 to TRBJ1-1; TRBD1 agrees at 11 bases. The sequencing sample was made of PBMCs. Here the CDR3 DNA reads TGCGCCAGCAGCTCCGGGACAGGGGGCACTGAAGCTTTCTTT. Protein product: CASSSGTGGTEAFF.